Below, 28 T cell receptor beta chains from the same sample are listed, as sequenced in a study of blood T cell repertoires in COVID-19. The protocol was immunoSEQ multiplex PCR, while the TCRdb copy is restricted to in-frame clones and leaves out a portion. The sample holds a few hundred thousand clones, about 86% seen once. Sequenced material: peripheral blood. The source of these receptors is a woman aged 50 to 65 with acute or convalescent COVID-19.

This clone was observed a handful of times. The chain combines TRBV18 with TRBJ2-2, with D tentatively TRBD2 (5 bases). V was cut by 1 base and J by 6 bases, with 9 bases left in between. CDR1 and CDR2 from the germline V gene are KGHSH and LQKENI. This CDR3 comprises 14 residues. CDR3: CASSPRTPPGELFF. DNA of the CDR3: TGTGCCAGCTCACCACGGACTCCCCCCGGGGAGCTGTTTTTT.

The chain joins TRBV18 to TRBJ1-6; D might be TRBD1 (5 bases). Germline-derived CDR1 and CDR2 are KGHSH and LQKENI. This CDR3 spans 16 amino acids. Trimming left V 3 bases short and J 7 bases short, with 16 bases between. CDR3 in DNA: TGTGCCAGCTCACCCACGGGGGGATTCGGGAATTCACCCCTCCACTTT. Protein product: CASSPTGGFGNSPLHF.

V usage is TRBV6-4 and J usage is TRBJ2-2, with 11 bases matching TRBD2. Germline-derived CDR1 and CDR2 are MRHNA and SNTAGT. V was clipped by 0 bases and J by 7 bases; unmatched bases: 7. The CDR3 is made up of 17 amino acids. The CDR3 DNA follows: TGTGCCAGCAGTGACTCTACGACTAGCGGGATGATCGGGGAGCTGTTTTTT. It translates to CASSDSTTSGMIGELFF.

The chain has TRBV3-1 (or the pseudogene TRBV3-2) and TRBJ1-5, with TRBD1 as a possible D gene (5 bases). From germline, CDR1 is LGHDT and CDR2 YNNKEL (reference sequence). V lost 0 bases and J 4 bases, leaving 10 bases between the germline ends. The CDR3 loop spans 15 amino acids. As DNA, the CDR3 is TGTGCCAGCAGCCAAGAGGGCCAGGGTAATCAGCCCCAGCATTTT. Translating gives CASSQEGQGNQPQHF.

V and J are TRBV7-2 and TRBJ1-1; D call uncertain. This CDR3 contains 13 residues. Germline CDR1 SGHTA, CDR2 FQGNSA. The V and J ends lost 6 bases and 1 base respectively, with 9 bases between them. The DNA for the CDR3 is TGTGCCAGCAGTCTTCAGTCGAACACTGAAGCTTTCTTT. Translation: CASSLQSNTEAFF.

J is TRBJ2-2 and V is TRBV28, with TRBD2 matching over 10 bases. With V trimmed by 8 bases and J by 12 bases, 12 bases remained unmatched. Germline lookup yields CDR1 MDHEN and CDR2 SYDVKM. CDR3 size: 14 residues. CDR3 in amino acids: CASHPAGGSRKLFF. In DNA form, the CDR3 reads TGTGCCAGCCACCCAGCGGGAGGGAGTAGGAAGCTGTTTTTT. The complete variable domain, with remaining parts taken from reference TRBV28 and TRBJ2-2, reads DVKVTQSSRYLVKRTGEKVFLECVQDMDHENMFWYRQDPGLGLRLIYFSYDVKMKEKGDIPEGYSVSREKKERFSLILESASTNQTSMYLCASHPAGGSRKLFFGEGSRLTVL.

The chain employs TRBV19 and TRBJ2-3; D might be TRBD1 (5 bases). The ends were cut back, 3 bases at V and 4 bases at J, with 5 bases in the middle. The CDR3 covers 12 residues. Per germline, CDR1 LNHDA and CDR2 SQIVND (reference sequence). The CDR3 spells CASSMGPDTQYF. CDR3 bases: TGTGCCAGTAGTATGGGGCCAGATACGCAGTATTTT.

The genes are TRBV29-1 and TRBJ2-2; a possible D gene is TRBD2 (6 bases). The CDR3 covers 14 residues. The germline gives CDR1 SQVTM, CDR2 ANQGSEA. V dropped 4 bases and J dropped 1 base, with 10 bases sitting between them. CDR3 nucleotides: TGCAGCGTTGGGGACTGGGGGAACACCGGGGAGCTGTTTTTT. This translates into CSVGDWGNTGELFF.

This clone was counted only a few times. The J gene is TRBJ1-5, the V gene TRBV7-2; TRBD1 is a possible D gene (6 bases). The length of the CDR3 is 13 residues. Germline assignment: CDR1 SGHTA and CDR2 FQGNSA. Between the trimmed V and J ends, which lost 4 bases and 7 bases, there was a span of 11 bases. The CDR3 sequence: CASSSGQRQPQHF. In DNA, the CDR3 is TGTGCCAGCAGCTCAGGACAGAGACAGCCCCAGCATTTT. The full variable domain, rest sourced from reference TRBV7-2 and TRBJ1-5, is GAGVSQSPSNKVTEKGKDVELRCDPISGHTALYWYRQSLGQGLEFLIYFQGNSAPDKSGLPSDRFSAERTGGSVSTLTIQRTQQEDSAVYLCASSSGQRQPQHFGDGTRLSIL.

V gene TRBV19 combines with J gene TRBJ1-1, with D unclear. V lost 8 bases to trimming and J lost 0 bases, with 10 bases between them. This CDR3 has 13 amino acids. CDR1 LNHDA and CDR2 SQIVND come from the germline V gene (reference sequence). CDR3 bases: TGTGCCAGTTTGAGTTTGGTGAACACTGAAGCTTTCTTT. Translation: CASLSLVNTEAFF.

The CDR3 DNA reads TGTGCCAGCAGCCCCATTCGGGGGGCTAATCAGCCCCAGCATTTT. It encodes CASSPIRGANQPQHF. This chain uses TRBV6-6 with TRBJ1-5; weak D call: TRBD1 (6 bases). The germline gives CDR1 MNHNY, CDR2 SVGAGI (reference sequence). The CDR3 is 15 amino acids. V lost 6 bases and J lost 4, with 16 bases in between.

V gene TRBV27 combines with J gene TRBJ1-2, with D possibly being TRBD1 (6 bases). V lost 6 bases and J lost 5, with 19 bases in between. From germline, CDR1 is MNHEY and CDR2 SMNVEV (reference sequence). The length of the CDR3 is 15 residues. The CDR3 loop is CASRTHEAGAYGYTF. The CDR3 nucleotides are TGTGCCAGCAGAACACATGAGGCAGGGGCTTATGGCTACACCTTC.

V and J are TRBV2 and TRBJ2-7, with 7 bases fitting TRBD2. The junction had 11 bases not matched to a gene; V was cut back by 7 bases and J by 5 bases. Germline V lookup: CDR1 SNHLY, CDR2 FYNNEI. The CDR3 extends over 14 amino acids. This CDR3 reads CASTVGGELNEQYF. Here the CDR3 DNA reads TGTGCCAGCACCGTGGGGGGGGAGCTCAACGAGCAGTACTTC.

The CDR3 DNA reads TGTGCCAGCAGCCAAGGGGAGGAGGGGGAGCTGTTTTTT. It encodes CASSQGEEGELFF. The chain has TRBV4-2 and TRBJ2-2, with D maybe TRBD2 (6 bases). Germline V gene sequence: CDR1 LGHNA, CDR2 YNFKEQ. V was shortened by 1 base and J by 8 bases, with 8 bases between the two germline ends. The CDR3 covers 13 residues.

The chain couples TRBV7-9 to TRBJ1-1; TRBD1 matches 9 bases. CDR1 and CDR2 (germline): SEHNR, FQNEAQ (reference sequence). The CDR3 sequence is 15 residues long. After removal of 3 bases from V and 4 bases from J, the junction contained 6 bases not matched to a gene. Here the CDR3 DNA reads TGTGCCAGCAGCTTGGGGGACAGGGATGGCACTGAAGCTTTCTTT. It codes for CASSLGDRDGTEAFF.

V and J are TRBV24-1 and TRBJ1-4, with D maybe TRBD1 (6 bases). CDR3 length: 13 residues. With 12 bases removed from V and 3 bases from J, the gap between germline ends came to 13 bases. The V gene's germline CDR1 is KGHDR and CDR2 SFDVKD. The CDR3 loop is CASQRGSNEKLFF. The DNA of the CDR3 is TGTGCCTCTCAAAGGGGGTCTAATGAAAAACTGTTTTTT.

This clone was observed once. This chain's CDR3 is CAISEYSGSSYEQYF. As DNA, the CDR3 is TGTGCCATCAGTGAATACAGCGGGAGCTCCTACGAGCAGTACTTC. This chain connects TRBV10-3 to TRBJ2-7, with TRBD2 matching over 8 bases. The V gene end was trimmed by 3 bases and the J gene end by 0 bases; junction bases not matched to a gene: 4. The CDR3 runs to 15 residues. Germline V gives CDR1 ENHRY, CDR2 SYGVKD.

The genes are TRBV6-5 and TRBJ1-6; 8 positions agree with TRBD1. The CDR3 contains 14 residues. Germline-derived CDR1 and CDR2 are MNHEY and SVGAGI. The V gene end was trimmed by 6 bases and the J gene end by 6 bases; junction bases not matched to a gene: 4. The CDR3 sequence is CASRGGTGNSPLHF. The CDR3 nucleotides are TGTGCCAGCAGGGGGGGGACAGGTAATTCACCCCTCCACTTT.

The chain is built from TRBV21-1 and TRBJ1-5. TRBV21-1 represents a pseudogene. The CDR3 spans 19 residues. DNA of the CDR3: TGTGCCAGCAGCGCACATTACGCTGTTAATCGGGGGGGCAATCAGCCCCAGCATTTT. It is translated as CASSAHYAVNRGGNQPQHF.

The V call is TRBV2, the J call TRBJ2-7; D perhaps matches TRBD2 (6 bases). The V end lost 6 bases, the J end lost 4 bases, and 13 bases lay between the germline ends. The CDR3 extends over 13 amino acids. The germline V gene has CDR1 SNHLY and CDR2 FYNNEI. Written as DNA, the CDR3 is TGTGCCAGCAGATACGACGGAGGGTACGAGCAGTACGTC. Amino acid sequence: CASRYDGGYEQYV.

The chain's CDR3 is CATSVGQGGVSNEKLFF. The CDR3 DNA reads as TGTGCCACCAGTGTGGGACAGGGGGGCGTTAGTAATGAAAAACTGTTTTTT. The rearrangement links TRBV24-1 to TRBJ1-4; the match to TRBD1 covers 11 bases. The CDR3 runs to 17 residues. The germline gives CDR1 KGHDR, CDR2 SFDVKD. Losses at the gene ends were 5 bases for V and 4 bases for J; bases not matched to a gene: 8.

The V call is TRBV3-1 (or the pseudogene TRBV3-2), the J call TRBJ2-5; the D is unclear. The length of the CDR3 is 12 residues. The ends were cut back, 2 bases at V and 2 bases at J, with 3 bases in the middle. Germline V gene sequence: CDR1 LGHDT, CDR2 YNNKEL (reference sequence). CDR3 protein: CASSQTQETQYF. The CDR3 region has the DNA TGTGCCAGCAGCCAAACTCAAGAGACCCAGTACTTC.

The genes are TRBV7-2 and TRBJ2-4; the match to TRBD1 covers 7 bases. This CDR3 is 13 amino acids long. Germline V gene lookup returns CDR1 SGHTA and CDR2 FQGNSA. V dropped 5 bases and J dropped 5; count of bases not matched to a gene: 3. CDR3 region: CASSTGQENIQYF. The CDR3 coding sequence is TGTGCCAGCAGCACTGGACAGGAAAACATTCAGTACTTC.

The chain employs TRBV12-3 or TRBV12-4 and TRBJ2-7; 8 positions agree with TRBD2. CDR3 size: 12 residues. The CDR3 nucleotides are TGTGCAAGTAGCGGGAACGGGGGCGAGCAGTACTTC. Residues: CASSGNGGEQYF.

The chain has TRBV27 and TRBJ1-2, with 8 nucleotides matching TRBD1. The CDR3 loop spans 13 amino acids. The V and J ends lost 6 bases and 7 bases, in that order; junction bases with no gene match: 7. Germline-derived CDR1 and CDR2 are MNHEY and SMNVEV (reference sequence). The CDR3 loop reads CASRRTGRFGYTF. CDR3 in DNA: TGTGCCAGCAGGCGGACAGGGAGGTTTGGCTACACCTTC.

The rearrangement joins TRBV18 to TRBJ1-2, with D perhaps TRBD1 (6 bases). The germline V gene has CDR1 KGHSH and CDR2 LQKENI. The V and J ends lost 0 bases and 4 bases respectively, with 9 bases between them. The CDR3 totals 14 residues. The CDR3: CASSPPGGAYGYTF. The CDR3 region has the DNA TGTGCCAGCTCACCACCTGGGGGGGCCTATGGCTACACCTTC.

This rearrangement joins TRBV5-1 to TRBJ2-7, with D perhaps TRBD1 (6 bases). Germline V lookup: CDR1 SGHRS, CDR2 YFSETQ. This CDR3 comprises 13 residues. Deletions cut 2 bases from V and 6 bases from J, with 12 bases between. The CDR3 coding sequence is TGCGCCAGCAGCTTTCAGGGGAAGGGCGAGCAGTACTTC. Protein sequence: CASSFQGKGEQYF.

The chain links TRBV3-1 (or the pseudogene TRBV3-2) to TRBJ1-1; 8 positions agree with TRBD1. Germline trimming cut 5 bases from V and 4 bases from J; bases unmatched to any gene: 3. The CDR3 sequence is 13 residues long. Per the germline V gene, CDR1 is LGHDT and CDR2 is YNNKEL (reference sequence). Here the CDR3 reads CASSTGGRTEAFF. In DNA form, the CDR3 reads TGTGCCAGCAGCACAGGGGGACGCACTGAAGCTTTCTTT.